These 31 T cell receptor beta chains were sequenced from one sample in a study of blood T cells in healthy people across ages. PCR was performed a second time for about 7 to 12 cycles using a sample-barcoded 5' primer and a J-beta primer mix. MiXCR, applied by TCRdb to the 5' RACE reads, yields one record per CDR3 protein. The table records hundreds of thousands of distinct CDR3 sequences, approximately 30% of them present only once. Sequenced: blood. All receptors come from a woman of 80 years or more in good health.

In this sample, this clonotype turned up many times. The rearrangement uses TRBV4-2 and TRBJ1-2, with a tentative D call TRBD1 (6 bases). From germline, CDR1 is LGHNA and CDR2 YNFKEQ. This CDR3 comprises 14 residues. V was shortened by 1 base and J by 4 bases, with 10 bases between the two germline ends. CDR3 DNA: TGTGCCAGCAGCCAAGGTGACAGGAGCTATGGCTACACCTTC. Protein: CASSQGDRSYGYTF.

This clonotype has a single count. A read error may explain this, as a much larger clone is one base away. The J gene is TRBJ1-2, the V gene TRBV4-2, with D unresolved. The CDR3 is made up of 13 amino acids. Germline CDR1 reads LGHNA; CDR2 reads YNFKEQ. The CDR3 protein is CACSQEQFYGYTF. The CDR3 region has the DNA TGTGCCTGCAGCCAAGAACAATTCTATGGCTACACCTTC.

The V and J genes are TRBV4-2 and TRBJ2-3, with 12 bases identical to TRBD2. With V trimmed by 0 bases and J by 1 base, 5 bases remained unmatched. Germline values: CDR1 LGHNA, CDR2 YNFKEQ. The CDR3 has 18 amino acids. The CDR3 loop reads CASSQETSGSLGTDTQYF. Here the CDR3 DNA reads TGTGCCAGCAGCCAAGAGACTAGCGGGAGTCTGGGCACAGATACGCAGTATTTT.

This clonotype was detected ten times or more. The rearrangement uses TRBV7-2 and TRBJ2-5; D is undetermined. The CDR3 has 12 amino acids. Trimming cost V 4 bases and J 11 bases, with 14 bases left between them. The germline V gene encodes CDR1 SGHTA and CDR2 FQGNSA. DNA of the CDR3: TGTGCCAGCAGCTCCACTGGGTACGATCAGTACTTC. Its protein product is CASSSTGYDQYF.

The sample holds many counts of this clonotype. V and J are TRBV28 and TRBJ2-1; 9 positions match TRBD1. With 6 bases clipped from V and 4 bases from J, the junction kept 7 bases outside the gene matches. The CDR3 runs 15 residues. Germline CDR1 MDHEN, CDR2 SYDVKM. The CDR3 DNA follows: TGTGCCAGCAGCGCACAGGGGGCGCGGTACAATGAGCAGTTCTTC. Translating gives CASSAQGARYNEQFF.

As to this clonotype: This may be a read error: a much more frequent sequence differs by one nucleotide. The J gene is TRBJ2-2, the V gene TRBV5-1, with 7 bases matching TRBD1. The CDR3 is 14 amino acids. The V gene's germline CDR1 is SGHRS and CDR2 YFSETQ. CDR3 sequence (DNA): TGCGCCGGCAGGGGGACAGCCAACACCGGGGAGCTGTTTTTT. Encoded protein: CAGRGTANTGELFF.

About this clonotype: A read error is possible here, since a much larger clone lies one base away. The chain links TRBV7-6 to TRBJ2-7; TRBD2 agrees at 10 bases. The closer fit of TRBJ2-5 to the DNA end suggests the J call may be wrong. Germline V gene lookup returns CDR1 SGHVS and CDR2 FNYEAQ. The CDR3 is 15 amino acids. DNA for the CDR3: TGTGCCAGCAGCATCCGCGTAGCGGGGGGTGAGACCCAGTACTTC. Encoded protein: CASSIRVAGGETQYF.

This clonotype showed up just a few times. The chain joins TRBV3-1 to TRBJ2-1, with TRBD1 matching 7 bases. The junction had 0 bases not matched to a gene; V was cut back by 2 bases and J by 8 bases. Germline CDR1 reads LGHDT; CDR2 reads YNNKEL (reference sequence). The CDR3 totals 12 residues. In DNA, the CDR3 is TGTGCCAGCAGCCAACAGGGGGATGAGCAGTTCTTC. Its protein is CASSQQGDEQFF.

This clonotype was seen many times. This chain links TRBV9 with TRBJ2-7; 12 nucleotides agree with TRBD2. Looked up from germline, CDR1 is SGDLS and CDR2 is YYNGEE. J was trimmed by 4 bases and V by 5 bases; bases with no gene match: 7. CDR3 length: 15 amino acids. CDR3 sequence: CASSYGLAGRYEQYF. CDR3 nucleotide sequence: TGTGCCAGCAGTTATGGACTAGCGGGGAGGTACGAGCAGTACTTC.

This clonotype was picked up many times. The CDR3 region has the DNA TGCAGCGTTGTAAAGGCAGGCGTTGCAGATACGCAGTATTTT. This codes for CSVVKAGVADTQYF. The chain links TRBV29-1 to TRBJ2-3; D remains ambiguous. This CDR3 contains 14 residues. V dropped 4 bases and J dropped 4 bases, with 15 bases sitting between them. Germline V gives CDR1 SQVTM, CDR2 ANQGSEA.

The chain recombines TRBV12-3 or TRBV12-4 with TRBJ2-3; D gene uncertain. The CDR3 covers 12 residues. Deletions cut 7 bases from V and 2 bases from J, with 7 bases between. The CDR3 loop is CASTSNTDTQYF. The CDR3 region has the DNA TGTGCCAGCACCAGCAACACAGATACGCAGTATTTT.

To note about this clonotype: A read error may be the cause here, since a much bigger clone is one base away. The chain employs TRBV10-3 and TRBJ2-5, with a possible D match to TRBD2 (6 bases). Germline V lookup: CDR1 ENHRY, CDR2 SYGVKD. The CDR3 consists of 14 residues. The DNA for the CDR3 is TGTGTCATCAGTGAGTCGGACTACGGGGAGACCCAGTACTTC. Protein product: CVISESDYGETQYF.

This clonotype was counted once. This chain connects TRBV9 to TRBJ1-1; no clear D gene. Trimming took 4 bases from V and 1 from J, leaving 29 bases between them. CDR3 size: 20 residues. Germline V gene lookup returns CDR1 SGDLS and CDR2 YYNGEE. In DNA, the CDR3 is TGTGCCAGCAGCCCTTCCCTTAGGGTGAGGGTTAGAGAGAAGAACACTGAAGCTTTCTTT. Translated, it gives CASSPSLRVRVREKNTEAFF.

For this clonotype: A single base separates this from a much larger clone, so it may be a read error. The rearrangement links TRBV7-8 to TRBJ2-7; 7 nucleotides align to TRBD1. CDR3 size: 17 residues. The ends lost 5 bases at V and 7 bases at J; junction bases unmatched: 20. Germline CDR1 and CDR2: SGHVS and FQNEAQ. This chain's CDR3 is CASSPVGKTGRYNEQYF. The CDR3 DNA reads TGTGCCAGCAGCCCAGTGGGTAAGACAGGGAGATACAATGAGCAGTACTTC.

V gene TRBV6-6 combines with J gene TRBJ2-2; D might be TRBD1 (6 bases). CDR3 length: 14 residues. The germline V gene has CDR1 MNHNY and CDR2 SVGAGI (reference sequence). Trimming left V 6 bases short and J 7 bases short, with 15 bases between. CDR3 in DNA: TGTGCCAGCAGAACCCAGACAGGACGCGGGGAGCTGTTTTTT. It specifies CASRTQTGRGELFF.

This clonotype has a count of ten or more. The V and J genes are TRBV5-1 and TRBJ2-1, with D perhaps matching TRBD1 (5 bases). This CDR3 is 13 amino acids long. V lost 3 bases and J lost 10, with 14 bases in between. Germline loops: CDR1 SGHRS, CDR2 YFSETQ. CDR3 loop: CASSSPPGNEQFF. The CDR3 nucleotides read TGCGCCAGCAGCTCCCCCCCAGGGAACGAGCAGTTCTTC.

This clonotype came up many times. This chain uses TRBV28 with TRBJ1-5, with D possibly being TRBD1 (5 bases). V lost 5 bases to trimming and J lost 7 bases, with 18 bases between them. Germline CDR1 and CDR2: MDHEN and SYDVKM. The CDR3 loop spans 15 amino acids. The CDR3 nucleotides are TGTGCCAGCAGTGAAACTGACAGCATTGGACAGCCCCAGCATTTT. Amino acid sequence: CASSETDSIGQPQHF.

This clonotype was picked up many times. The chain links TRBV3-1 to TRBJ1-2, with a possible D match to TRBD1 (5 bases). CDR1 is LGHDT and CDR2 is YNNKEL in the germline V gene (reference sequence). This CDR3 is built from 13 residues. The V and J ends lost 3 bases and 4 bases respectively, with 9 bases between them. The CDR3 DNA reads TGTGCCAGCAGCCAGGGACGGATCTATGGCTACACCTTC. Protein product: CASSQGRIYGYTF.

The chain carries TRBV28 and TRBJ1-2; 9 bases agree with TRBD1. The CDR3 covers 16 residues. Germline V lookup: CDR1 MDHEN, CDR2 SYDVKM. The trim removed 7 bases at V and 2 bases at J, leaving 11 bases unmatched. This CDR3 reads CASIAGTGFGNYGYTF. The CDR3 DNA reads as TGTGCCAGCATTGCCGGGACAGGGTTTGGAAACTATGGCTACACCTTC.

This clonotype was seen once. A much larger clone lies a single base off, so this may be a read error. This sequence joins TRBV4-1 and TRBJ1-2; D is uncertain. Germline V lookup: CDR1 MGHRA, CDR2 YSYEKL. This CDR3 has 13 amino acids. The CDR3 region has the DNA TGCGTCAGCAGCCAAGATCTCAACTATGGCTACACCTTC. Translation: CVSSQDLNYGYTF.

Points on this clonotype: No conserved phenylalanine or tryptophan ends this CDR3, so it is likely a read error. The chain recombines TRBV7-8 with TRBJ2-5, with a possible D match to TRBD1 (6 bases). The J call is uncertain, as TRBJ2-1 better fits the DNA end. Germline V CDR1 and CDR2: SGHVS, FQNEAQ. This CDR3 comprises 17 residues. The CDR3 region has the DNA TGTGCCAGCAGCTTAGGGGGCAGGGGATGGGGCCAAGAGACCCAGTTCGTC. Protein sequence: CASSLGGRGWGQETQFV.

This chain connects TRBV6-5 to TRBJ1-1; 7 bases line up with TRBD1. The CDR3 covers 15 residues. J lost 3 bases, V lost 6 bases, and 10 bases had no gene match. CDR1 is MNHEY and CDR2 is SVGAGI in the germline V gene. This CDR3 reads CASSPGTAGDTEAFF. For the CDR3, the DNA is TGTGCCAGCAGCCCCGGGACAGCTGGAGACACTGAAGCTTTCTTT.

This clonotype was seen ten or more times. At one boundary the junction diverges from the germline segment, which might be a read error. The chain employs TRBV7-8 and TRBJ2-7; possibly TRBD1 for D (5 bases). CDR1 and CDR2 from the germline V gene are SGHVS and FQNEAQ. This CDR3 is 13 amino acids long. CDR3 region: CARSFSGYYEQYF. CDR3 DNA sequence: TGTGCCAGAAGCTTCTCAGGGTACTACGAGCAGTACTTC.

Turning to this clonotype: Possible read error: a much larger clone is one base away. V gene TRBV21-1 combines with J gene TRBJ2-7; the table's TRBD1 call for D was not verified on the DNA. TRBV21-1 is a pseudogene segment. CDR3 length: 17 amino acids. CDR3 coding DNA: TGTGCCAGCAGCAAGCTCACCGGGACAGGGACCCCCTACGAGCAGTACTTC. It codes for CASSKLTGTGTPYEQYF.

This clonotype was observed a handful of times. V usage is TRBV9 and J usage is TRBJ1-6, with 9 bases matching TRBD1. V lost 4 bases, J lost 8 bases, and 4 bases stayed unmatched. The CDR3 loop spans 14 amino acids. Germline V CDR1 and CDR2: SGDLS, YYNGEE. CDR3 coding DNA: TGTGCCAGCAGCACGGACAGGGGTGATTCACCCCTCCACTTT. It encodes CASSTDRGDSPLHF.

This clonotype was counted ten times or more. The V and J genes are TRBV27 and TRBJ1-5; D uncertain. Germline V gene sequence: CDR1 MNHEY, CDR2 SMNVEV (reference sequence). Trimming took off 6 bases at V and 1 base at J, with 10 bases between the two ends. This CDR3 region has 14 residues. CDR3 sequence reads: CASSAAGSNQPQHF. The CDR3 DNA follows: TGTGCCAGCAGCGCGGCGGGCAGCAATCAGCCCCAGCATTTT.

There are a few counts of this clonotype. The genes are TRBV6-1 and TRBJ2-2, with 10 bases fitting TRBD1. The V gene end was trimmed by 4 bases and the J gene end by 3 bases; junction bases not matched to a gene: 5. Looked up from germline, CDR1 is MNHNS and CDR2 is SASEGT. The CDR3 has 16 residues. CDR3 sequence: CASSAKTGGDTGELFF. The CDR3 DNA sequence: TGTGCCAGCAGTGCCAAGACAGGGGGCGACACCGGGGAGCTGTTTTTT.

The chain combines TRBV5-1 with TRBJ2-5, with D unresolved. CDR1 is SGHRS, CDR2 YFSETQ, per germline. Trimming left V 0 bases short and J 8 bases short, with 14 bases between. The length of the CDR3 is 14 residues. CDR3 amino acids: CASSLGLEKRTQYF. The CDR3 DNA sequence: TGCGCCAGCAGCTTGGGCCTAGAGAAGAGAACCCAGTACTTC. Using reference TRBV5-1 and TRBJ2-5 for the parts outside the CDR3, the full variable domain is KAGVTQTPRYLIKTRGQQVTLSCSPISGHRSVSWYQQTPGQGLQFLFEYFSETQRNKGNFPGRFSGRQFSNSRSEMNVSTLELGDSALYLCASSLGLEKRTQYFGPGTRLLVL.

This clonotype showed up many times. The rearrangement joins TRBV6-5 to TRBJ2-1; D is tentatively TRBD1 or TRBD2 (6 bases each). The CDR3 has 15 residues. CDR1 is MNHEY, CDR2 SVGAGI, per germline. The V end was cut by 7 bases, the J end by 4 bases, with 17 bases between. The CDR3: CASTPDRGPYNEQFF. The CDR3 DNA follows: TGTGCCAGCACCCCAGACCGGGGGCCGTACAATGAGCAGTTCTTC.

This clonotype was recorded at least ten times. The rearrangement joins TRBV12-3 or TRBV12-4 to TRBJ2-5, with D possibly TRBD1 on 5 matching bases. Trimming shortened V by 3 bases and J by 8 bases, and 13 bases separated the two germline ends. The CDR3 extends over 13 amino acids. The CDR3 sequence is CASSFKGPPTQYF. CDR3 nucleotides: TGTGCCAGCAGTTTCAAGGGGCCGCCAACCCAGTACTTC.

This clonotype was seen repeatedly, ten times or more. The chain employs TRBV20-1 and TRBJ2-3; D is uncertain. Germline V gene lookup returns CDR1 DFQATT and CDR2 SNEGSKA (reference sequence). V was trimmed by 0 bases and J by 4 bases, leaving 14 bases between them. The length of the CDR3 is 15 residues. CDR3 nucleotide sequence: TGCAGTGCTAGAGATCCGGCTAGTTCGGCAGATACGCAGTATTTT. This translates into CSARDPASSADTQYF.